The 30 T cell receptor beta chains presented below share a single source sample, sequenced in a study of blood T cells in healthy people across ages (dated by TCRdb to about 2015). The protocol used for the library was 5' RACE. The sequencing machine was an Illumina HiSeq 2500. A second roughly 6 to 12 cycle PCR used a sample-barcoded 5' primer and a J-beta primer mix. The public reads were reanalyzed by TCRdb: fastp trimming at Q25, MiXCR alignment, in-frame beta chains only. For every CDR3 protein sequence, its rows merge into one entry that carries the most common genes and DNA. Recorded for this sample are about 1.8 million distinct CDR3 sequences; roughly 49% of them occurred a single time. The ten biggest clones cover more than 2% of the sample. The specimen sequenced was blood. These receptors were obtained from a woman aged 35 to 49 in good health.

V usage is TRBV15 and J usage is TRBJ1-2; 7 bases fit TRBD1. The CDR3 spans 14 residues. Germline CDR1 is LNHNV and CDR2 is YYDKDF (reference sequence). V was clipped by 2 bases and J by 2 bases; unmatched bases: 2. The CDR3 DNA sequence: TGTGCCACCAGCAGAAGACAGGGAAACTATGGCTACACCTTC. As protein: CATSRRQGNYGYTF.

This chain connects TRBV29-1 to TRBJ2-1, with D possibly being TRBD1 or TRBD2 (5 bases each). Trimming took off 6 bases at V and 10 bases at J, with 10 bases between the two ends. Germline CDR1 and CDR2: SQVTM and ANQGSEA. The CDR3 extends over 10 amino acids. CDR3 region: CSVLGAEQFF. Here the CDR3 DNA reads TGCAGCGTGCTCGGGGCAGAGCAGTTCTTC.

V usage is TRBV11-2 and J usage is TRBJ2-3; 9 bases align to TRBD2. This CDR3 has 15 amino acids. Looked up from germline, CDR1 is SGHAT and CDR2 is FQNNGV. J was trimmed by 2 bases and V by 8 bases; bases with no gene match: 8. The CDR3 is CASGAAGGTTDTQYF. The CDR3 nucleotides are TGTGCCAGCGGTGCGGCGGGGGGGACCACAGATACGCAGTATTTT.

This clonotype was seen a single time. The V and J genes are TRBV4-3 and TRBJ1-4; TRBD1 might be the D (6 bases). The CDR3 consists of 14 residues. Trimming removed 0 bases at V and 11 bases at J, with 13 bases between. CDR1 and CDR2 from the germline V gene are LGHNA and YSLEER. The CDR3 reads CASSQEGGTPKLFF. As DNA, the CDR3 is TGCGCCAGCAGCCAAGAAGGGGGGACACCGAAACTGTTTTTT.

The CDR3, as DNA: TGCAGCGTTGTTGGGGGCAGGGACGCAGATACGCAGTATTTT. This encodes CSVVGGRDADTQYF. The chain has TRBV29-1 and TRBJ2-3; possibly TRBD1 for D (6 bases). The V gene's germline CDR1 is SQVTM and CDR2 ANQGSEA. CDR3 length: 14 residues. Trimming removed 4 bases from V and 4 bases from J, with 15 bases in between.

The gene calls are TRBV7-3 and TRBJ2-2; TRBD1 agrees at 7 bases. Germline CDR1 is SGHTA and CDR2 is FQGTGA. The CDR3 length is 13 residues. With 4 bases clipped from V and 8 bases from J, the junction kept 4 bases outside the gene matches. In nucleotides, the CDR3 is TGTGCCAGCAGCTACAGGGGCGGAGGGGAGCTGTTTTTT. Its translation is CASSYRGGGELFF.

The chain has TRBV7-9 and TRBJ2-4, with 8 bases that match TRBD1. V shed 4 bases and J 4 bases; nucleotides not matched to a gene: 6. This CDR3 region has 15 residues. Germline assignment: CDR1 SEHNR and CDR2 FQNEAQ (reference sequence). The CDR3 DNA is TGTGCCAGCAGCTACGAGGACAGGGAAAAAAACATTCAGTACTTC. Translated: CASSYEDREKNIQYF.

The gene calls are TRBV7-9 and TRBJ2-1, with a weak D call TRBD2 (6 bases). V was cut by 5 bases and J by 2 bases, with 13 bases left in between. This CDR3 is 15 amino acids long. The germline V gene encodes CDR1 SEHNR and CDR2 FQNEAQ (reference sequence). CDR3 residues: CASSPLGGAYNEQFF. The DNA for the CDR3 is TGTGCCAGCAGCCCTCTGGGCGGGGCCTACAATGAGCAGTTCTTC. The full variable domain, with the rest looked up from reference TRBV7-9 and TRBJ2-1, is DTGVSQNPRHKITKRGQNVTFRCDPISEHNRLYWYRQTLGQGPEFLTYFQNEAQLEKSRLLSDRFSAERPKGSFSTLEIQRTEQGDSAMYLCASSPLGGAYNEQFFGPGTRLTVL.

The chain carries TRBV27 and TRBJ2-5, with D perhaps TRBD2 (6 bases). Germline V gene data show CDR1 as MNHEY and CDR2 as SMNVEV (reference sequence). The V end lost 2 bases, the J end lost 0 bases, and 10 bases lay between the germline ends. This CDR3 is built from 15 residues. The CDR3 DNA reads TGTGCCAGCAGTTTAATGGCGGGGAACCAAGAGACCCAGTACTTC. This sequence encodes CASSLMAGNQETQYF.

This sequence joins TRBV20-1 and TRBJ1-5; 8 positions match TRBD1. V shed 5 bases and J 0 bases; nucleotides not matched to a gene: 3. The CDR3 consists of 14 residues. The germline V gene encodes CDR1 DFQATT and CDR2 SNEGSKA (reference sequence). The CDR3 DNA is TGCAGTGCTTGGGACAGGAATAGCAATCAGCCCCAGCATTTT. Amino acids: CSAWDRNSNQPQHF.

This chain uses TRBV11-2 with TRBJ2-7; TRBD2 matches at 14 bases. Gene TRBJ2-5 matches the end of the DNA better, so the J call may be wrong. Germline CDR1 and CDR2: SGHAT and FQNNGV. The CDR3 runs 17 residues. The DNA for the CDR3 is TGTGCCAGCAGCACCCGACTAGCGGGGGGGTTACCGGAGACCCAGTACTTC. Protein product: CASSTRLAGGLPETQYF.

V and J are TRBV28 and TRBJ1-6; D uncertain. CDR1 MDHEN and CDR2 SYDVKM come from the germline V gene. The V gene lost 5 bases and the J gene lost 3 bases, with 14 bases spanning the gap. This CDR3 is built from 16 residues. The CDR3 protein is CASSPQRKIYNSPLHF. The CDR3, as DNA: TGTGCCAGCAGTCCACAGAGGAAAATCTATAATTCACCCCTCCACTTT.

The chain couples TRBV6-2 or TRBV6-3 to TRBJ2-1; D unresolved. Per germline, CDR1 MNHEY and CDR2 SVGEGT. Trimming stripped 7 bases from V and 9 bases from J, with 16 bases between. The CDR3 extends over 13 amino acids. CDR3 amino acids: CASNHDRLGEQFF. CDR3 nucleotides: TGTGCCAGCAACCACGATAGGTTAGGTGAGCAGTTCTTC.

In this sample, this clonotype turned up a few times. This chain joins TRBV4-1 and TRBJ2-3; D is ambiguous. V lost 4 bases and J lost 5, with 7 bases in between. CDR1 is MGHRA, CDR2 YSYEKL, per germline. This CDR3 comprises 12 residues. The DNA of the CDR3 is TGCGCCAGCAGCCGCCCACAAGATACGCAGTATTTT. Amino acid sequence: CASSRPQDTQYF.

The V gene is TRBV9, the J gene TRBJ2-1, with 7 bases matching TRBD2. TRBJ2-7 matches the DNA end more closely, so the J call is doubtful. CDR1 and CDR2 from the germline V gene are SGDLS and YYNGEE. The CDR3 has 14 residues. In DNA, the CDR3 is TGTGCCAGCAGCGTGAGCGGGGACTACAATGAGCAGTACTTC. Translating it yields CASSVSGDYNEQYF.

This clonotype has only a few counts. This rearrangement joins TRBV7-2 to TRBJ2-6; the D gene is possibly TRBD2 (5 bases). The germline V gene has CDR1 SGHTA and CDR2 FQGNSA. Between the trimmed V and J ends, which lost 1 base and 5 bases, there was a span of 18 bases. CDR3 length equals 18 residues. This CDR3 is CASSLDPGSDYRANVLTF. The CDR3 DNA reads TGTGCCAGCAGCTTAGATCCGGGATCCGATTATAGGGCCAACGTCCTGACTTTC.

The CDR3 loop is CASSQDGAEGSYEQYF. The CDR3 DNA sequence: TGTGCCAGCAGCCAAGATGGGGCGGAGGGTTCCTACGAGCAGTACTTC. The J gene is TRBJ2-7, the V gene TRBV3-1, with D tentatively TRBD2 (6 bases). V shed 0 bases and J shed 1 base, with 13 bases lying between them. CDR3 length: 16 amino acids. The germline V gene has CDR1 LGHDT and CDR2 YNNKEL (reference sequence).

This clonotype was detected a few times. This chain connects TRBV29-1 to TRBJ2-1; 10 bases fit TRBD1. V trimming: 4 bases; J trimming: 0 bases; junction bases outside the gene matches: 12. Germline loops: CDR1 SQVTM, CDR2 ANQGSEA. This CDR3 spans 18 amino acids. CDR3 sequence reads: CSVAADWTGGTSYNEQFF. DNA for the CDR3: TGCAGCGTTGCGGCTGATTGGACAGGGGGGACCTCCTACAATGAGCAGTTCTTC.

On this clonotype itself: A read error may produce the germline difference seen at one junction end. This rearrangement joins TRBV4-3 to TRBJ2-3; 8 bases match TRBD2. The CDR3 contains 15 residues. Per germline, CDR1 LGHNA and CDR2 YSLEER. The CDR3 spells CASSPGLEHTDAQYF. In nucleotides, the CDR3 is TGCGCCAGCAGCCCGGGACTAGAGCACACAGATGCGCAGTATTTT.

The chain uses TRBV12-3 or TRBV12-4 and TRBJ1-2; a possible D gene is TRBD1 (5 bases). V lost 10 bases, J lost 3 bases, and 15 bases lay in between. CDR3 length equals 13 residues. The CDR3 sequence: CAIWDPADYGYTF. The DNA for the CDR3 is TGTGCCATCTGGGACCCAGCTGACTATGGCTACACCTTC.

This chain uses TRBV7-2 with TRBJ2-4; a possible D gene is TRBD2 (6 bases). CDR1 and CDR2 (germline): SGHTA, FQGNSA. The CDR3 is 14 amino acids. V lost 3 bases, J lost 5 bases, and 11 bases lay in between. The CDR3 sequence is CASSFRDSENIQYF. CDR3 sequence (DNA): TGTGCCAGCAGCTTCCGGGACTCAGAAAACATTCAGTACTTC.

This clonotype showed up just a few times. The rearrangement links TRBV24-1 to TRBJ2-1, with 7 bases aligning to TRBD1. V shed 3 bases and J 6 bases; nucleotides not matched to a gene: 4. The CDR3 has 14 amino acids. In germline, CDR1 is KGHDR, CDR2 SFDVKD. The CDR3 DNA sequence: TGTGCCACCAGTGATCCGGGACAGCGCAATGAGCAGTTCTTC. Amino acid sequence: CATSDPGQRNEQFF.

This clonotype was recorded a few times. The chain combines TRBV20-1 with TRBJ1-2; D is uncertain. Trimming cost V 8 bases and J 4 bases, with 14 bases left between them. This CDR3 comprises 12 residues. Germline V gene sequence: CDR1 DFQATT, CDR2 SNEGSKA (reference sequence). The CDR3 DNA follows: TGCAGTCCGAATACAGCTATCTATGGCTACACCTTC. This encodes CSPNTAIYGYTF.

This clonotype was recorded many times. The chain recombines TRBV7-9 with TRBJ2-7; D ambiguous. The CDR3 length is 14 residues. Germline loops: CDR1 SEHNR, CDR2 FQNEAQ (reference sequence). V lost 4 bases, J lost 2 bases, and 12 bases lay in between. The CDR3 DNA is TGTGCCAGCAGCTCGGACGCAGACCCCTACGAGCAGTACTTC. Translating it yields CASSSDADPYEQYF.

The chain is built from TRBV7-2 and TRBJ2-3, with D perhaps matching TRBD1 (6 bases). V was pared by 8 bases and J by 1 base, with 13 bases between. The CDR3 contains 14 residues. Germline CDR1 reads SGHTA; CDR2 reads FQGNSA. The CDR3: CASLAGVGTDTQYF. The CDR3 DNA reads as TGTGCCAGCCTTGCAGGGGTCGGCACAGATACGCAGTATTTT.

The chain carries TRBV20-1 and TRBJ2-3; D ambiguous. The CDR3 totals 19 residues. The V end lost 6 bases, the J end lost 0 bases, and 28 bases lay between the germline ends. Germline CDR1 is DFQATT and CDR2 is SNEGSKA (reference sequence). For the CDR3, the DNA is TGCAGTGCCCCCGTCAACACCGGATCACCTTCCTCTAGCACAGATACGCAGTATTTT. As protein: CSAPVNTGSPSSSTDTQYF.

The rearrangement links TRBV5-5 to TRBJ2-1; 9 bases are a match to TRBD1. The CDR3 totals 16 residues. The V segment lost 1 base and the J segment 6 bases; nucleotides outside the gene matches: 8. From germline, CDR1 is SGHKS and CDR2 YYEKEE (reference sequence). The CDR3 loop reads CASSLPRTGVSNEQFF. DNA of the CDR3: TGTGCCAGCAGCTTGCCTCGGACAGGGGTTTCCAATGAGCAGTTCTTC.

The V and J genes are TRBV20-1 and TRBJ1-5; D gene ambiguous. CDR1 and CDR2 (germline): DFQATT, SNEGSKA (reference sequence). Trimming left V 3 bases short and J 3 bases short, with 6 bases between. The CDR3 is made up of 12 amino acids. The CDR3 sequence: CSASLANQPQHF. The CDR3 DNA reads as TGCAGTGCTAGTCTCGCCAATCAGCCCCAGCATTTT.

The chain is built from TRBV3-1 and TRBJ2-4; possible D gene TRBD2, 6 bases. With 3 bases removed from V and 6 bases from J, the gap between germline ends came to 15 bases. CDR3 length: 15 amino acids. The germline gives CDR1 LGHDT, CDR2 YNNKEL (reference sequence). DNA for the CDR3: TGTGCCAGCAGCCAGCTAGCGTCCGATAGAAACATTCAGTACTTC. It codes for CASSQLASDRNIQYF.

In its sample, this clonotype was seen a few times. Here the CDR3 DNA reads TGTGCCAGCAGCGTAGGTCTCCGGGGGACCATCTACGAGCAGTACTTC. Amino acid sequence: CASSVGLRGTIYEQYF. This chain joins TRBV9 and TRBJ2-7, with D possibly TRBD2 on 6 matching bases. This CDR3 is built from 16 residues. The germline V gene has CDR1 SGDLS and CDR2 YYNGEE. Trimming shortened V by 0 bases and J by 3 bases, and 16 bases separated the two germline ends.